Below are 6 T cell receptor beta chains sequenced from a single sample in a study of tumor and adjacent non-tumor tissue in lung cancer (dated by TCRdb to between 2017 and 2018). RNA was extracted from bulk unsorted tissue and checked for quality with a NanoDrop ND-1000 and an Agilent 2100. Distant non-tumor tissue taken more than 3 cm from the tumor edge was used as the normal lung sample. The library was prepared using multiplex PCR. These reads were obtained on an Illumina HiSeq 2500. TCRbeta libraries were constructed through three rounds of nested PCR with primers (Table S4) according to protocols adapted from ARM-PCR. Using fastp at Q25 and MiXCR, TCRdb reprocessed the public reads and kept productive beta chains. Here each entry gathers all rows of one CDR3 protein and keeps the most common genes and DNA. This sample is represented by about 90,000 distinct CDR3 sequences; more than 75% of them were singletons. About a fifth of the sample comes from the top ten.

Specimen: distant non-tumor lung tissue. The receptor source for this set is a woman in her forties or fifties with non-small cell lung cancer.

Worth noting for this clonotype: A junction end diverges from the germline sequence, so it may reflect a read error. This chain links TRBV6-6 with TRBJ1-4, with 9 bases identical to TRBD1. The germline V gene encodes CDR1 MNHNY and CDR2 SVGAGI (reference sequence). This CDR3 has 14 residues. The CDR3 sequence: CTSSNRGLDEKLFF. DNA for the CDR3: TGTACCAGCAGCAACAGGGGGCTCGATGAAAAACTGTTTTTT.

Points on this clonotype: This CDR3 is missing its conserved last phenylalanine or tryptophan, likely due to a read error. The chain links TRBV29-1 to TRBJ1-1; the D is unclear. The germline V and J ends were trimmed by 8 bases and 4 bases, with 14 bases remaining between them. Germline lookup yields CDR1 SQVTM and CDR2 ANQGSEA. The CDR3 runs 12 residues. The CDR3 sequence is CSIVEKSTEAFL. CDR3 bases: TGCAGCATCGTTGAGAAGAGCACTGAAGCTTTCTTA.

About this clonotype: The germline gene is not matched at one end of the junction; a read error may be the cause. The chain carries TRBV5-6 and TRBJ2-2; the D is unclear. This CDR3 is 15 amino acids long. Germline CDR1 reads SGHDT; CDR2 reads YYEEEE. CDR3: CACSLGLSQLGKLFF. The DNA of the CDR3 is TGTGCCTGCAGCTTGGGTCTTTCGCAGTTAGGGAAGCTGTTTTTT.

The table lists this clonotype with a few counts. The conserved phenylalanine or tryptophan is not found at the CDR3 terminus, so this likely reflects a read error. The limits of the CDR3 on the DNA are not certain, so only TCRdb's listed CDR3 is given. This sequence joins TRBV6-6 and TRBJ1-5; the table's TRBD1 call for D was not verified on the DNA. Germline CDR1 MNHNY, CDR2 SVGAGI (reference sequence). The CDR3 adds up to 14 amino acids, both ends counted. CDR3: CASRTGALNQPQYI.

The chain joins TRBV6-5 to TRBJ1-2; 9 bases line up with TRBD1. The CDR3 consists of 16 residues. V lost 9 bases, J lost 8 bases, and 19 bases stayed unmatched. CDR1 is MNHEY, CDR2 SVGAGI, per germline. The CDR3 DNA sequence: TGTGCCAGAAGCCACGGCGCCGACAGGGGGTTATTCGGCTACACCTTC. Protein: CARSHGADRGLFGYTF.

About this clonotype: Mismatch with germline at one junction end may stem from a read error. The V gene is TRBV6-6, the J gene TRBJ1-1; weak D call: TRBD1 (5 bases). The CDR3 totals 15 residues. Germline-derived CDR1 and CDR2 are MNHNY and SVGAGI (reference sequence). The CDR3 reads CDSSFEGQVNIEAFF. The CDR3 bases are TGTGACAGCAGTTTTGAGGGGCAGGTGAACATTGAAGCTTTCTTT.